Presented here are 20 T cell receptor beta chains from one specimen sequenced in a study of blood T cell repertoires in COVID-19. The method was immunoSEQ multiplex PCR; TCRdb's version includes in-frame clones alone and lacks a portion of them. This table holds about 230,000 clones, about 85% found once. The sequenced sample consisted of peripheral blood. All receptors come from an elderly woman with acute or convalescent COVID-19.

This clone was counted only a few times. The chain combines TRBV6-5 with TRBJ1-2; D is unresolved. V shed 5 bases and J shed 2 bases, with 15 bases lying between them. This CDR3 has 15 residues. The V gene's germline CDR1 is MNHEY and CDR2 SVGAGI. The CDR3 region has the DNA TGTGCCAGCAGTCTCCGTGTCACGGAGAACTATGGCTACACCTTC. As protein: CASSLRVTENYGYTF.

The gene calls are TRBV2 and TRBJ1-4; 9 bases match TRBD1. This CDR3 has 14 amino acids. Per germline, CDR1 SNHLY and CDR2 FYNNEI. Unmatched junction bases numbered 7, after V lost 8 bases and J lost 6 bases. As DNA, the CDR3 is TGTGCCAGCGGGGACAGGGCCACATATGAAAAACTGTTTTTT. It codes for CASGDRATYEKLFF.

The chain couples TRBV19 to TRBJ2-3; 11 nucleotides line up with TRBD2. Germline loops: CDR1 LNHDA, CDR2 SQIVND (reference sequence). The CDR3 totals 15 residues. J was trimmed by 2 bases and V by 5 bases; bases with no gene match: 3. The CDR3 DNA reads TGTGCCAGTAGTGGGACTAGCGGATACACAGATACGCAGTATTTT. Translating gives CASSGTSGYTDTQYF.

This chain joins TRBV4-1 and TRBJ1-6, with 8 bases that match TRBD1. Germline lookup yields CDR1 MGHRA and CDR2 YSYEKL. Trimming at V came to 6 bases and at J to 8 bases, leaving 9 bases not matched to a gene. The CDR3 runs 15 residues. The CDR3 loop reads CASRRGQGVDSPLHF. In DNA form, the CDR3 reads TGCGCCAGCAGGCGAGGACAGGGTGTAGATTCACCCCTCCACTTT.

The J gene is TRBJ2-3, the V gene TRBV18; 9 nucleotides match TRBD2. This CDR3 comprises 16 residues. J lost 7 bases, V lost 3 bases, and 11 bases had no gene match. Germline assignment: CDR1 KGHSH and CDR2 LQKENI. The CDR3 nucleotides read TGTGCCAGCTCACCGTCGCGCGGGGGGGCCGCAAATACGCAGTATTTT. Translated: CASSPSRGGAANTQYF.

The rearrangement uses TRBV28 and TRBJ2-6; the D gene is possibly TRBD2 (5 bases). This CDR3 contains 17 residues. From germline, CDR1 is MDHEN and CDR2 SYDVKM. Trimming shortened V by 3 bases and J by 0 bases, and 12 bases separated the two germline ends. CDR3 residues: CASSLRVGNSGANVLTF. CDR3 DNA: TGTGCCAGCAGTTTGAGGGTCGGGAACTCTGGGGCCAACGTCCTGACTTTC.

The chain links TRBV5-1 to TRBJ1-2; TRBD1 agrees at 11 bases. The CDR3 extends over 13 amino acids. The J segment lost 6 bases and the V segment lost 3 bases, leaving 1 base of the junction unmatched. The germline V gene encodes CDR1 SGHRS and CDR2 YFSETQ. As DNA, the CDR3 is TGCGCCAGCAGCTCGGGACAGGGGGATGGCTACACCTTC. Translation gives CASSSGQGDGYTF.

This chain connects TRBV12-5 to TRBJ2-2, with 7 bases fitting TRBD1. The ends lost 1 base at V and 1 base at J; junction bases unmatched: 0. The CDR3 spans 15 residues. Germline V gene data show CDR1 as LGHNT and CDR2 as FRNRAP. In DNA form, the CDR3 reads TGTGCTAGTGGTTTGGGACAGGGGAACACCGGGGAGCTGTTTTTT. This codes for CASGLGQGNTGELFF.

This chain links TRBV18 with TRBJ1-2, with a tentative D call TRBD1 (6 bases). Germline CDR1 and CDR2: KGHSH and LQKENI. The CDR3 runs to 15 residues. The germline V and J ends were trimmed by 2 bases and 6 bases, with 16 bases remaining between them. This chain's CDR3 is CASSPEQGMSHGYTF. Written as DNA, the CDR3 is TGTGCCAGCTCACCAGAACAGGGTATGAGCCATGGCTACACCTTC.

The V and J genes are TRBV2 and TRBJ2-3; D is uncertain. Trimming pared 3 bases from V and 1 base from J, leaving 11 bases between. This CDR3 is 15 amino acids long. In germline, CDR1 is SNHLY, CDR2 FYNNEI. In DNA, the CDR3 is TGTGCCAGCAGTGAGAACGGTATTCGCACAGATACGCAGTATTTT. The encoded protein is CASSENGIRTDTQYF.

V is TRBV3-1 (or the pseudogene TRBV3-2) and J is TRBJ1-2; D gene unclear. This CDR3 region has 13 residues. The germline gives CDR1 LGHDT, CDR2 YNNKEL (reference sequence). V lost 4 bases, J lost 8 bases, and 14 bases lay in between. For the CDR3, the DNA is TGTGCCAGCAGCCCCGAGGGCAGGTGGGGCTACACCTTC. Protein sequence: CASSPEGRWGYTF.

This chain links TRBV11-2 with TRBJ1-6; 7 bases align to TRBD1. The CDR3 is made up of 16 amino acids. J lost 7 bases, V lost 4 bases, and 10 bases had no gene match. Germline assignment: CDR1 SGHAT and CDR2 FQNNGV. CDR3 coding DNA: TGTGCCAGCAGCTCAGGGGGGTTCCTAGGGAATTCACCCCTCCACTTT. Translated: CASSSGGFLGNSPLHF.

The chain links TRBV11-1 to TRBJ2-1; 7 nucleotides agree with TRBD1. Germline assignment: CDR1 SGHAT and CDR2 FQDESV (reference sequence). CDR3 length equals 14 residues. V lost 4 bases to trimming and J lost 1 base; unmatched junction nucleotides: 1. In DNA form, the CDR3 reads TGTGCCAGCAGCTCAGGGGGTTCCTACAATGAGCAGTTCTTC. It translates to CASSSGGSYNEQFF.

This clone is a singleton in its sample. The DNA of the CDR3 is TGTGCCAGCAGCCCGTACCAGGGGGCCACCGGGGAGCTGTTTTTT. This gives the protein CASSPYQGATGELFF. This sequence joins TRBV9 and TRBJ2-2; 8 positions agree with TRBD1. This CDR3 comprises 15 residues. The J segment lost 4 bases and the V segment lost 4 bases, leaving 6 bases of the junction unmatched. Germline CDR1 SGDLS, CDR2 YYNGEE.

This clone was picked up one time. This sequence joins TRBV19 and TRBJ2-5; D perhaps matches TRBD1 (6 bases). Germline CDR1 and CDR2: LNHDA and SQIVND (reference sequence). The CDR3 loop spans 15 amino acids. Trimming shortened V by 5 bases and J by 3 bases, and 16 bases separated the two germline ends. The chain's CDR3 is CASSFTGTGKETQYF. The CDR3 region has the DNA TGTGCCAGTAGTTTTACAGGGACGGGAAAAGAGACCCAGTACTTC.

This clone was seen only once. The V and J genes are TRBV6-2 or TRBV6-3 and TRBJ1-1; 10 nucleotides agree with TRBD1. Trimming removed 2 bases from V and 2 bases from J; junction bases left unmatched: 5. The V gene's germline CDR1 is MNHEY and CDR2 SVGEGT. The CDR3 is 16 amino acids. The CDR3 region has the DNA TGTGCCAGCAGTTACGACAGGGGGCGCGTAAACACTGAAGCTTTCTTT. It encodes CASSYDRGRVNTEAFF.

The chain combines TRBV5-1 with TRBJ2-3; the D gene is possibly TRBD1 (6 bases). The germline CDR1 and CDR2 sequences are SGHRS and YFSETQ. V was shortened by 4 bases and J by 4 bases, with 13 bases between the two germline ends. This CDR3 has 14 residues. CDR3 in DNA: TGCGCCAGCAGCCCACCGACAGGTTCAGATACGCAGTATTTT. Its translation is CASSPPTGSDTQYF. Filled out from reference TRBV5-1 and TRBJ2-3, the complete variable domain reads KAGVTQTPRYLIKTRGQQVTLSCSPISGHRSVSWYQQTPGQGLQFLFEYFSETQRNKGNFPGRFSGRQFSNSRSEMNVSTLELGDSALYLCASSPPTGSDTQYFGPGTRLTVL.

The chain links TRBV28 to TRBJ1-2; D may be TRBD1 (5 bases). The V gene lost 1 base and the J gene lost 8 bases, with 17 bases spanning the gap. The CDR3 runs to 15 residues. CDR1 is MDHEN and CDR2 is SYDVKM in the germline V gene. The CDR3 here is CASSLSGQGFRGYTF. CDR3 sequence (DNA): TGTGCCAGCAGTTTATCAGGGCAGGGTTTTAGAGGCTACACCTTC.

The CDR3 DNA follows: TGCGCCAGCAGCTTGGCCACAGGTCGGACCGGGGAGCTGTTTTTT. This translates into CASSLATGRTGELFF. The chain links TRBV5-1 to TRBJ2-2; a weak D match, TRBD1 (5 bases). V was trimmed by 0 bases and J by 5 bases, leaving 11 bases between them. The CDR3 runs to 15 residues. Germline V gene sequence: CDR1 SGHRS, CDR2 YFSETQ.

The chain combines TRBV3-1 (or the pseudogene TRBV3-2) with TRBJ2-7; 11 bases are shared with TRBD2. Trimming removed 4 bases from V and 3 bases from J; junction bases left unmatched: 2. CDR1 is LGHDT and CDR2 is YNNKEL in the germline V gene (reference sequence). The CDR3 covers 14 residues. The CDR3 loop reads CASSLAGGNYEQYF. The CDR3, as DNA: TGTGCCAGCAGCCTAGCGGGAGGGAACTACGAGCAGTACTTC.